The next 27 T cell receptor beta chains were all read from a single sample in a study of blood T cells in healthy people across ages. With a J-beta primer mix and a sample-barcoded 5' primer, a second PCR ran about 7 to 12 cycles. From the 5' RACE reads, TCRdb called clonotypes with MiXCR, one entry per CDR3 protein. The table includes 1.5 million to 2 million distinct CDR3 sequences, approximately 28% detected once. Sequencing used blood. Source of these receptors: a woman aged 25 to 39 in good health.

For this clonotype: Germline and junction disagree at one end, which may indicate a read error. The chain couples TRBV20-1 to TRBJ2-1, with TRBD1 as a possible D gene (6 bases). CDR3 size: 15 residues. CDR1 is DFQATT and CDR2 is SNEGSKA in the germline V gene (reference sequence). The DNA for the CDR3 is TGCAGTGCTGGAGAGTTACAGGGTCCTAGGGATGAGCAGTTCTTC. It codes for CSAGELQGPRDEQFF.

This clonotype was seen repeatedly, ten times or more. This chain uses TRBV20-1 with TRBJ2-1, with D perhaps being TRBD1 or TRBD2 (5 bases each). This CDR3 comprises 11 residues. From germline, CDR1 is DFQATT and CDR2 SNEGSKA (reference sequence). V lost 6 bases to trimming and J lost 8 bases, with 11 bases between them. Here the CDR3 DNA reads TGCAGTGCGAGGGACGCGTATGAGCAGTTCTTC. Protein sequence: CSARDAYEQFF.

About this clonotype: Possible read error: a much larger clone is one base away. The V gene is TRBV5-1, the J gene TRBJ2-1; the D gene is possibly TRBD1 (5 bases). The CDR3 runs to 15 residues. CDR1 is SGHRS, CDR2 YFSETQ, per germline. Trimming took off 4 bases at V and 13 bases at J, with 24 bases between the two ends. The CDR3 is CASSVALGPKRIQFF. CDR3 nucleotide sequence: TGCGCCAGCAGCGTGGCCCTGGGGCCGAAAAGAATTCAGTTCTTC.

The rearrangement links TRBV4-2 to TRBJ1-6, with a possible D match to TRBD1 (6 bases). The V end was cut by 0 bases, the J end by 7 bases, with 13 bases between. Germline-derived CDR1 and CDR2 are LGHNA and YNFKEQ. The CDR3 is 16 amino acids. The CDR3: CASSQERRTENSPLHF. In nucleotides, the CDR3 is TGTGCCAGCAGCCAAGAAAGGAGGACAGAGAATTCACCCCTCCACTTT.

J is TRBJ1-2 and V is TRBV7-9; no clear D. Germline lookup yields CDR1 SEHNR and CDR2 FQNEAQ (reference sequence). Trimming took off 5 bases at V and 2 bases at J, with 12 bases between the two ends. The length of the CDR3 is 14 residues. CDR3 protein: CASSPQKENYGYTF. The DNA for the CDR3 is TGTGCCAGCAGCCCACAGAAAGAGAACTATGGCTACACCTTC.

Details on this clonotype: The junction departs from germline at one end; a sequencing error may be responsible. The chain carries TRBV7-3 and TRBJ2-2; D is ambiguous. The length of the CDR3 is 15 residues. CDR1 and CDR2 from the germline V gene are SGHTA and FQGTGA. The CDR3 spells CASSLTTASTGELFF. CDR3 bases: TGTGCCAGCAGCCTAACAACCGCGAGCACCGGGGAGCTGTTTTTT.

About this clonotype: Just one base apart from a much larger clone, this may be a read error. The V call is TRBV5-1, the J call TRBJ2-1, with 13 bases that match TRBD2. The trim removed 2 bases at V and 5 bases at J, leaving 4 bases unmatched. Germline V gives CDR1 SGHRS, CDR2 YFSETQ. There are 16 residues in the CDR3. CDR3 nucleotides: TGCGCCAGCAGCTTACTAGCGGGGGGGGGCAACAATGAGCAGTTCTTC. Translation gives CASSLLAGGGNNEQFF.

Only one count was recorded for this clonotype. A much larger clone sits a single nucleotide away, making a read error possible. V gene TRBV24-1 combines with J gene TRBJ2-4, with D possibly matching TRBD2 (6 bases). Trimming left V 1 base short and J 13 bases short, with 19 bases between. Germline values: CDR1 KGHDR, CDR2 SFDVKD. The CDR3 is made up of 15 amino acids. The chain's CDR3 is CATSDFGGIHNEQYF. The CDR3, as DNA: TGTGCCACCAGTGATTTTGGCGGGATCCACAATGAGCAGTACTTC.

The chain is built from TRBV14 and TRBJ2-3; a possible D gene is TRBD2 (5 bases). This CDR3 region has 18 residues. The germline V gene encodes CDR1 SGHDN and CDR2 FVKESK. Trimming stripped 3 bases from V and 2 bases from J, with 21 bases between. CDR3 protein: CASSQFGLAGGNTDTQYF. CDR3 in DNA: TGTGCCAGCAGCCAGTTCGGGCTGGCGGGTGGAAACACAGATACGCAGTATTTT.

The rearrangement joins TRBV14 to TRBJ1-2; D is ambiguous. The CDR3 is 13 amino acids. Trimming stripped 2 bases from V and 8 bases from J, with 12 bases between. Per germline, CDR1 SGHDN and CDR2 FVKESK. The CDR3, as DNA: TGTGCCAGCAGCCAATTGGGGTCCCAGGGCTACACCTTC. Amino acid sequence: CASSQLGSQGYTF.

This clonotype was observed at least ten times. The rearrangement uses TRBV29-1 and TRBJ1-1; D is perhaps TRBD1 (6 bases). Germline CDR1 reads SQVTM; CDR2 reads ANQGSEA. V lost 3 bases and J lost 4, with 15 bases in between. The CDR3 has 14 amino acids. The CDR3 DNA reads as TGCAGCGTTGAGGTGGGAGGGGGAGGCACTGAAGCTTTCTTT. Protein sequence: CSVEVGGGGTEAFF.

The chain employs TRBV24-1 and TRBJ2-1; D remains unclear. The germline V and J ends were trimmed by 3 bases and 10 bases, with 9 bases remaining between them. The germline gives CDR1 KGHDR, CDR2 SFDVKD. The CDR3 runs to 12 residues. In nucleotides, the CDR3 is TGTGCCACCAGTGATAAGACGTCGGAGCAGTTCTTC. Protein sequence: CATSDKTSEQFF.

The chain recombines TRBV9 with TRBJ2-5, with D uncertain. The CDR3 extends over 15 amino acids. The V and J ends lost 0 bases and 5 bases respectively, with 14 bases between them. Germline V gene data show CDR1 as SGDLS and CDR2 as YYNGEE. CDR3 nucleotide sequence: TGTGCCAGCAGCGTAGTTGACTCCGGGCAGGAGACCCAGTACTTC. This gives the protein CASSVVDSGQETQYF. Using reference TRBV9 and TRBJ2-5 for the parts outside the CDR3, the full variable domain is DSGVTQTPKHLITATGQRVTLRCSPRSGDLSVYWYQQSLDQGLQFLIQYYNGEERAKGNILERFSAQQFPDLHSELNLSSLELGDSALYFCASSVVDSGQETQYFGPGTRLLVL.

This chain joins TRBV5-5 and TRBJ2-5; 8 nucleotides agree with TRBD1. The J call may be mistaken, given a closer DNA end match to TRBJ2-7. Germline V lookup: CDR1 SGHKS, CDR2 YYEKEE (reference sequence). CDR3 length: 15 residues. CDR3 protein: CASSFSDRVDYEQYF. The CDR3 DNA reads TGTGCCAGCAGCTTTTCGGACAGGGTTGACTACGAGCAGTACTTC.

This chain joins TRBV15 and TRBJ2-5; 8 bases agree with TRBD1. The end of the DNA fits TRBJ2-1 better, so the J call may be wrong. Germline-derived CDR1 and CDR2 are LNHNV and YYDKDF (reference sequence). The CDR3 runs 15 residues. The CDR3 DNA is TGTGCCACCAGCAGAGATGGACAGGGCCAAGAGACCCAGTTCTTC. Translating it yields CATSRDGQGQETQFF.

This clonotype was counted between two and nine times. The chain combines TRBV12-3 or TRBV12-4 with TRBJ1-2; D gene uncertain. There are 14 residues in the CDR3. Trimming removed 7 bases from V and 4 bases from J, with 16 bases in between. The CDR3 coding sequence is TGTGCCAGCACTCCCGGGTGGTCCCCCTATGGCTACACCTTC. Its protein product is CASTPGWSPYGYTF.

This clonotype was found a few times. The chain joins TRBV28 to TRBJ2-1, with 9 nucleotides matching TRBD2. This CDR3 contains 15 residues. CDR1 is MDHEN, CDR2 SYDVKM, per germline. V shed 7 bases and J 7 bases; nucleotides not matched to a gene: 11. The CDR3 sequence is CASTKRGSGRNEQFF. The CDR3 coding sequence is TGTGCCAGCACAAAGAGGGGTAGCGGGAGAAATGAGCAGTTCTTC.

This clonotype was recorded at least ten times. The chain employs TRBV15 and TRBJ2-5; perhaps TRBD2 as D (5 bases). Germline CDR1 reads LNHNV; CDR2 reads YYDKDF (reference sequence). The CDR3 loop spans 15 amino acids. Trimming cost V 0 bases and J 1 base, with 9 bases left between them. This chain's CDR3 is CATSRDGRVQETQYF. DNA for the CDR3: TGTGCCACCAGCAGAGATGGGCGGGTCCAAGAGACCCAGTACTTC.

CDR3 region: CSVVGRGRANSGELFF. The CDR3 DNA sequence: TGCAGCGTTGTAGGACGGGGGAGGGCAAATTCCGGGGAGCTGTTTTTT. The genes are TRBV29-1 and TRBJ2-2; 7 nucleotides align to TRBD2. With V trimmed by 4 bases and J by 6 bases, 14 bases remained unmatched. The CDR3 runs to 16 residues. CDR1 and CDR2 (germline): SQVTM, ANQGSEA.

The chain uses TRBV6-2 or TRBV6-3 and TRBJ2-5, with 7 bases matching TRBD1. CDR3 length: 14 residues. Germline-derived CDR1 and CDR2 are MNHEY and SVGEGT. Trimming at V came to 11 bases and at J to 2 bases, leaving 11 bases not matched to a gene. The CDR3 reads CAHSYGRGQETQYF. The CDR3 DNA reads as TGTGCCCACAGTTACGGCAGGGGGCAAGAGACCCAGTACTTC.

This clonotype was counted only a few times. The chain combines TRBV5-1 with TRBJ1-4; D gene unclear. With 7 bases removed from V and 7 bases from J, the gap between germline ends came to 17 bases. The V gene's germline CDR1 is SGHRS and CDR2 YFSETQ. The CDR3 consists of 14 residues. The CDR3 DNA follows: TGCGCCAGCGGCCCCGGGCCCGAGAGTGAAAAACTGTTTTTT. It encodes CASGPGPESEKLFF.

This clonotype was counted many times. CDR3 residues: CSARAGGALREQFF. CDR3 sequence (DNA): TGCAGTGCTAGAGCGGGGGGGGCCCTAAGGGAGCAGTTCTTC. The gene calls are TRBV20-1 and TRBJ2-1, with TRBD2 matching over 8 bases. The CDR3 extends over 14 amino acids. V gave up 1 base and J gave up 10 bases; unmatched junction bases: 9. The germline V gene encodes CDR1 DFQATT and CDR2 SNEGSKA (reference sequence).

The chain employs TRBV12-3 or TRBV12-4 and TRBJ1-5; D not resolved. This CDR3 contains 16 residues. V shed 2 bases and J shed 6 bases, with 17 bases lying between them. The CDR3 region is CASSLRYSLGSQPQHF. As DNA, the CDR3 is TGTGCCAGCAGTTTACGGTACTCGCTAGGGAGTCAGCCCCAGCATTTT.

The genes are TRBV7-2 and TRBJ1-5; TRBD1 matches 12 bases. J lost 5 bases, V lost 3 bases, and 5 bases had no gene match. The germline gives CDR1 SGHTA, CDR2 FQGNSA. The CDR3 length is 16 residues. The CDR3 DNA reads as TGTGCCAGCAGCTTTACCGGGACAGGGGGCTATCAGCCCCAGCATTTT. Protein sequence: CASSFTGTGGYQPQHF.

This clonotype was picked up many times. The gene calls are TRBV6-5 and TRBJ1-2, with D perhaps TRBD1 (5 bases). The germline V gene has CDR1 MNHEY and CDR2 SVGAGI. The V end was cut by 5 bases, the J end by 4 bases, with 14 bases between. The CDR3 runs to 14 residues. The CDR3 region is CASSNSRGFYGYTF. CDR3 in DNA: TGTGCCAGCAGTAATTCGAGGGGTTTCTATGGCTACACCTTC.

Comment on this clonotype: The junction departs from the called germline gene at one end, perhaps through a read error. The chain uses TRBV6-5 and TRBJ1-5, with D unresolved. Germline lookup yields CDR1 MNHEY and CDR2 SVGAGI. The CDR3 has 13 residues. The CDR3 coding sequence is TGTGCCAGCGGCAGGTTCGGCAATCGGCCCCAGCATTTT. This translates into CASGRFGNRPQHF.

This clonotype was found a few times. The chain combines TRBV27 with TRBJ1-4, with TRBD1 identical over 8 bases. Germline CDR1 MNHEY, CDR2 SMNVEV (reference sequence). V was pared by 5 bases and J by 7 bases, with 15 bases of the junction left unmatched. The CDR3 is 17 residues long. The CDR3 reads CASSPDRADALSEKLFF. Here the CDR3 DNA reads TGTGCCAGCAGTCCGGACAGGGCCGACGCGTTATCTGAAAAACTGTTTTTT.